These 16 T cell receptor beta chains share one sample of origin, sequenced in a study of cytomegalovirus exposure and HLA in healthy donors. The PCR employed 60 Vbeta primers together with 13 Jbeta primers. The assay was immunoSEQ multiplex PCR, and TCRdb's table has in-frame clones only and misses some. The table includes around 300,000 clones, just over 70% detected once. The sequenced sample consisted of PBMCs. The source is a female donor in good health and CMV-seronegative.

The chain is built from TRBV6-1 and TRBJ1-5, with a tentative D call TRBD1 (5 bases). The CDR3 length is 11 residues. Trimming left V 7 bases short and J 4 bases short, with 5 bases between. CDR1 and CDR2 from the germline V gene are MNHNS and SASEGT. As DNA, the CDR3 is TGTGCCAGCAAGGGGAATCAGCCCCAGCATTTT. It yields the protein CASKGNQPQHF.

The chain carries TRBV11-2 and TRBJ2-7; TRBD1 matches 7 bases. The CDR3 is 15 amino acids. The J segment lost 4 bases and the V segment lost 3 bases, leaving 9 bases of the junction unmatched. Germline CDR1 and CDR2: SGHAT and FQNNGV. CDR3 amino acids: CASSFVSGGGYEQYF. DNA for the CDR3: TGTGCCAGCAGCTTTGTGTCAGGGGGTGGATACGAGCAGTACTTC.

The chain employs TRBV25-1 and TRBJ2-1; 10 bases are shared with TRBD2. V shed 3 bases and J 3 bases; nucleotides not matched to a gene: 5. The CDR3 length is 16 residues. Germline CDR1 and CDR2: MGHDK and SYGVNS. The CDR3 spells CASSDDASGGYNEQFF. In nucleotides, the CDR3 is TGTGCCAGCAGTGACGATGCTAGCGGGGGCTACAATGAGCAGTTCTTC.

This clone was counted a few times. The chain is built from TRBV6-6 and TRBJ2-3; a possible D gene is TRBD2 (5 bases). The CDR3 spans 16 residues. The V and J ends lost 6 bases and 1 base respectively, with 17 bases between them. Germline values: CDR1 MNHNY, CDR2 SVGAGI (reference sequence). The CDR3 reads CASSYIANLGTDTQYF. CDR3 DNA: TGTGCCAGCAGCTACATAGCGAATTTGGGCACAGATACGCAGTATTTT.

The V gene is TRBV7-2, the J gene TRBJ2-5; maybe TRBD1 (6 bases). V lost 5 bases, J lost 5 bases, and 15 bases lay in between. CDR1 is SGHTA and CDR2 is FQGNSA in the germline V gene. The CDR3 has 14 amino acids. CDR3 DNA sequence: TGTGCCAGCAGCCTGTCACAGGGTATGGAGACCCAGTACTTC. As protein: CASSLSQGMETQYF.

About this clone itself: Mismatch with germline at one junction end may stem from a read error. The gene calls are TRBV7-9 and TRBJ2-7; D remains unclear. The CDR3 covers 12 residues. Germline V gene data show CDR1 as SEHNR and CDR2 as FQNEAQ (reference sequence). In DNA, the CDR3 is TGTTCCAGCAGCTTAACTGGCTACGAGCAGTACTTC. It specifies CSSSLTGYEQYF.

This clone was seen once. V and J are TRBV18 and TRBJ1-3, with D possibly TRBD1 on 6 matching bases. Trimming removed 5 bases from V and 4 bases from J, with 9 bases in between. The CDR3 is made up of 13 amino acids. Germline V gene lookup returns CDR1 KGHSH and CDR2 LQKENI. CDR3 residues: CASSTGLGNTIYF. The CDR3 bases are TGTGCCAGCTCAACAGGGTTGGGAAACACCATATATTTT.

The genes are TRBV7-2 and TRBJ2-5; 9 positions match TRBD2. Germline CDR1 is SGHTA and CDR2 is FQGNSA. The length of the CDR3 is 16 residues. V shed 1 base, J shed 5 bases, and the junction held 8 bases outside the gene matches. This CDR3 reads CASSLVRGLAGETQYF. The CDR3 nucleotides read TGTGCCAGCAGCTTAGTACGGGGACTAGCCGGGGAGACCCAGTACTTC.

The gene calls are TRBV10-3 and TRBJ2-3; D perhaps matches TRBD2 (11 bases). This CDR3 contains 22 residues. The V and J ends lost 6 bases and 2 bases respectively, with 36 bases between them. Germline CDR1 and CDR2: ENHRY and SYGVKD. CDR3 sequence (DNA): TGTGCCATCAGCCCCGGGACAGGGGCGACTAGCGGGACCGGACGAACCACAGATACGCAGTATTTT. Translation: CAISPGTGATSGTGRTTDTQYF.

The gene calls are TRBV7-9 and TRBJ2-6; 11 nucleotides line up with TRBD1. With V trimmed by 5 bases and J by 0 bases, 9 bases remained unmatched. Germline CDR1 and CDR2: SEHNR and FQNEAQ (reference sequence). CDR3 length equals 19 residues. CDR3 region: CASSKTGTGGSSGANVLTF. CDR3 coding DNA: TGTGCCAGCAGCAAGACCGGGACAGGGGGATCCTCTGGGGCCAACGTCCTGACTTTC.

Notes on this clone: At one of its ends the junction is not consistent with the germline gene, which may arise from a read error. V is TRBV7-9 and J is TRBJ1-1; D is unclear. The CDR3 runs 12 residues. Germline V gene data show CDR1 as SEHNR and CDR2 as FQNEAQ (reference sequence). The CDR3 bases are TGTTCCAGCAGGCCAGAGAACACTGAAGCTTTCTTT. The encoded protein is CSSRPENTEAFF.

This chain links TRBV11-2 with TRBJ2-6; D is perhaps TRBD1 (6 bases). Germline values: CDR1 SGHAT, CDR2 FQNNGV. Trimming shortened V by 2 bases and J by 0 bases, and 11 bases separated the two germline ends. CDR3 length: 17 amino acids. DNA of the CDR3: TGTGCCAGCAGCTTATCGGGACAACACTCTGGGGCCAACGTCCTGACTTTC. Amino acids: CASSLSGQHSGANVLTF.

The chain employs TRBV4-1 and TRBJ1-1, with no clear D. The CDR3 runs to 16 residues. Trimming stripped 7 bases from V and 1 base from J, with 19 bases between. The germline V gene encodes CDR1 MGHRA and CDR2 YSYEKL. The CDR3 DNA reads as TGCGCCAGCACCCTTGATCCCTTGAGACAGAACACTGAAGCTTTCTTT. Translating it yields CASTLDPLRQNTEAFF.

The rearrangement links TRBV27 to TRBJ1-2, with TRBD1 identical over 7 bases. V shed 2 bases and J 2 bases; nucleotides not matched to a gene: 8. This CDR3 spans 16 amino acids. Germline lookup yields CDR1 MNHEY and CDR2 SMNVEV (reference sequence). CDR3 in DNA: TGTGCCAGCAGTTTACAGCCCGTACAGGGGAACTATGGCTACACCTTC. Translated: CASSLQPVQGNYGYTF.

This clone came up a few times. The chain has TRBV28 and TRBJ1-5; TRBD1 aligns across 8 bases. Germline V gene lookup returns CDR1 MDHEN and CDR2 SYDVKM. V was pared by 3 bases and J by 6 bases, with 16 bases of the junction left unmatched. The CDR3 is made up of 18 amino acids. In DNA form, the CDR3 reads TGTGCCAGCAGTTTCTTATCATTAGAACGCAGGGGGCCTCAGCCCCAGCATTTT. Its translation is CASSFLSLERRGPQPQHF.

The genes are TRBV28 and TRBJ1-2; D may be TRBD1 (6 bases). CDR3 length: 13 amino acids. Germline CDR1 and CDR2: MDHEN and SYDVKM. Deletions cut 2 bases from V and 6 bases from J, with 10 bases between. This CDR3 is CASSLDRMDGYTF. Here the CDR3 DNA reads TGTGCCAGCAGTTTAGACAGGATGGATGGCTACACCTTC.